This entry is about one T cell receptor beta chain. These data are taken from a study of T cell changes during pregnancy in multiple sclerosis. Assay used: immunoSEQ multiplex PCR; TCRdb lists only in-frame clones, some missing. The sample lists approximately 100,000 clones, about 90% occurring once. Sequencing used peripheral blood, obtained before pregnancy. This TCR derives from a female donor with multiple sclerosis, enrolled in a pregnancy study.

The CDR3 reads CASRQTSFQADTQYF. The CDR3 DNA reads TGTGCCAGCAGGCAGACTAGCTTTCAAGCAGATACGCAGTATTTT. The chain employs TRBV2 and TRBJ2-3; 7 bases are a match to TRBD2. The CDR3 length is 15 residues. From germline, CDR1 is SNHLY and CDR2 FYNNEI. With 6 bases clipped from V and 4 bases from J, the junction kept 10 bases outside the gene matches. The full variable domain, completed using reference TRBV2 and TRBJ2-3, is EPEVTQTPSHQVTQMGQEVILRCVPISNHLYFYWYRQILGQKVEFLVSFYNNEISEKSEIFDDQFSVERPDGSNFTLKIRSTKLEDSAMYFCASRQTSFQADTQYFGPGTRLTVL.